This TCR beta chain was profiled in a study of blood T cell repertoires in COVID-19. Generated by immunoSEQ multiplex PCR, the TCRdb table keeps only in-frame clones and is missing some. The sample lists more than 40,000 clones; about 90% were seen once. The sequenced material came from peripheral blood. This receptor was identified in a human donor in a cohort sampled during active COVID-19.

The CDR3 DNA reads as TGTGCCATCAGTGAGTCTATTCGGGGGGTGAGCTACACCTTC. As protein: CAISESIRGVSYTF. This chain joins TRBV10-3 and TRBJ1-2, with D possibly matching TRBD1 (5 bases). The CDR3 loop spans 14 amino acids. CDR1 is ENHRY and CDR2 is SYGVKD in the germline V gene. V lost 0 bases, J lost 9 bases, and 14 bases lay in between.